This TCR beta chain was found in a study of blood T cell repertoires in COVID-19. Using immunoSEQ multiplex PCR, the repertoire was profiled, and TCRdb retains in-frame clones only, with some absent. This table holds tens of thousands of clones, approximately 78% found once. Germline assignment: CDR1 MNHEY and CDR2 SMNVEV (reference sequence). Trimming cost V 7 bases and J 5 bases; bases outside gene matches: 9. The CDR3 is made up of 14 amino acids. The TCR comes from a woman between 40 and 50 years old with acute COVID-19. Sequences were obtained from PBMCs or T cells enriched from blood (not recorded which). The gene calls are TRBV27 and TRBJ2-5; the match to TRBD2 covers 8 bases. CDR3 in amino acids: CASTEGTRAETQYF. Here the CDR3 DNA reads TGTGCCAGCACTGAGGGGACTAGAGCTGAGACCCAGTACTTC.